The subject of this entry is one T cell receptor beta chain. Distinct nucleotide sequences in the sample also encode this CDR3. J gave up 6 bases and V 3 bases, and 3 bases lay outside the gene matches. Germline CDR1 and CDR2: ENHRY and SYGVKD. The CDR3 has 14 amino acids. The sample comes from a study of blood T cell repertoires in COVID-19. Study summary: Spain, Italy and the United States supplied samples that represented acute and convalescent COVID-19.

In the authors' workflow: Amplified reference gene primers provided the basis for estimating nucleated cell counts. TCRdb's table, derived via immunoSEQ multiplex PCR, lists solely in-frame clones and lacks some. From that table come the V and J calls and clone size; the DNA was used to work out D and trimming. The data show about 230,000 clones, roughly 83% seen once. Sequencing used peripheral blood. The sequence came from a woman in her 70s with active or convalescent COVID-19. This chain joins TRBV10-3 and TRBJ1-2, with 11 positions matching TRBD1. The CDR3 protein is CAISEPDRGHGYTF. CDR3 nucleotide sequence: TGTGCCATCAGTGAACCGGACAGGGGGCATGGCTACACCTTC.